This T cell receptor beta chain was captured in a study of cytomegalovirus exposure and HLA in healthy donors (dated by TCRdb to about 2017). Background on the whole study: An earlier analysis of roughly 630 of the donors reported roughly 300 Gb of sequence data and 100 million to 130 million unique TCR beta sequences from about 179 million T cells. Around 320 gigabases of sequencing data and 80 million or so unique TCR sequences were included in an early release covering about 700 HLA-typed donors. Using immunosequencing, the study profiled T cell repertoires from 550 to 750 subjects and related those repertoires to cytomegalovirus serostatus. Every repertoire in the discovery cohort had been generated on one and the same sequencing platform. Besides the first cohort of about 730 subjects, a separate validation cohort made up of around 120 different subjects was used. Both class I and class II loci were covered by HLA typing, at four-digit resolution. Rather than drawing on any new phenotypic data, the later analysis identified candidate immune exposures from TCR beta sequences and the way those sequences occurred across donors. In an earlier analysis of 587 of the donors, high-throughput TCR beta sequencing was used to judge whether each TCR beta V gene segment behaved as functional or pseudogenic. The study aimed to test whether signatures of past pathogen exposure could be identified by cataloging public T cell receptors. To study patterns of TCR occurrence, a later analysis re-analyzed previously published TCR beta repertoires from around 660 donors and added high-resolution HLA genotyping. High-throughput TCR immunosequencing, statistical association of individual TCRs with disease status, and machine learning were combined to predict cytomegalovirus infection status. The number of typed donors differed by locus: about 620-640 for A, B, C, DRB1 and DQB1; approximately 530 for DQA1; 606 for DPA1; and roughly 470 for DPB1. Of the roughly 420 genotyped donors, more than 75% were placed in the genetic ancestry cluster associated with self-reported Caucasian donors. Donor age, sex, ethnicity and CMV serostatus were compiled together with the repertoire data. Among a few hundred genotyped donors of the cohort, an average of about 240,000 unique TCR beta nucleotide sequences were sequenced per donor, around 20% of them non-productive. Roughly five DR-DQ haplotypes were handled as single units for association and clustering because linkage in the cohort was strong. A later genetic analysis took genome-wide SNP genotypes for about 65% of the 666 donors and used that subset as a discovery cohort. Points the paper makes about the study in general: According to a later analysis, parvovirus B19, influenza, CMV and Epstein-Barr virus appeared linked to several top co-occurrence clusters. A few of the identified cytomegalovirus-associated TCR beta chains were confirmed in vitro to be specific for cytomegalovirus antigens. In an earlier analysis of fewer than 750 of the donors, most TCR beta V segments were observed in productive rearrangements about 87% or about 30% of the time, broadly matching IMGT annotations. Correlated functional status among segregating V segments might reflect linkage disequilibrium, but an unknown experimental factor could not be ruled out. An association between a missense DCLRE1C variant and V-gene and J-gene trimming of TCR beta chains was found in a later genetic analysis and replicated in an independent cohort. Across donors, most TCR sequences were observed very rarely, whereas some public TCRs were present in many individuals. This cohort had only TCR beta chains sequenced, and the lack of alpha or paired-chain data limited which features could be detected. Because counts were too low, seventeen rarely observed V segments, including chromosome 9 orphons, were excluded from the earlier analysis of a few hundred of the donors. Immune exposure information for the cohort was limited to CMV serostatus. In a later analysis, the rate of TCR association differed among HLA loci, with DRB1 alleles having the most associated TCRs and HLA-C alleles having the fewest. Compared with the roughly 700-donor mean, donors in an Asian-associated ancestry cluster had fewer N-insertions in productive TCRs, according to a later genetic analysis. The classifier was reported to diagnose cytomegalovirus status with high specificity and sensitivity in both the original cohort and the validation cohort. Compared with equally common non-associated chains, HLA-associated TCR beta chains in a later analysis were more clonally expanded and had lower generation probabilities. Because some donors lacked HLA typing at each locus, the association tests relied only on the typed subset. Most CMV-associated TCR beta chains appeared to be HLA-restricted in a later analysis, and the HLA associations seemed to be driven largely by CMV exposure. A total of 164 TCR beta chains were listed by the study as associated with cytomegalovirus. Presence/absence analyses assumed roughly uniform sequencing depth across donors, an assumption that may not hold. Because the 87-base-pair reads could not distinguish some IMGT-functional V segments, including TRBV6-2 and TRBV6-3, those segments were excluded. A cluster of highly shared sequence variants was judged likely to represent a technical artifact of the sequencing pipeline. When HLA alleles, especially DR and DQ, strongly co-occurred, attributing TCR associations to individual alleles was difficult. At a false discovery rate of 0.05, a later analysis linked around 17,000 TCR beta sequences to specific HLA alleles. According to the authors, the approach could potentially be generalized to other disease states and immunological phenotypes. A further reported finding was that TCR beta sequences accurately predicted the HLA-A and HLA-B alleles for most subjects in the first cohort.

On this clone itself: No antigen is known for it. No per-base quality is available; no much larger clone lies one base away.

The germline V gene yields SGHVS for CDR1 and FNYEAQ for CDR2. Inclusive of the bounding cysteine and phenylalanine, the CDR3 is 13 residues long. Of the read, only the CDR3 DNA is kept; its 39 bases are in frame from base 1. V and J are truncated by 0 bases and 1 base respectively, leaving an intervening sequence of 4 bases. Libraries were constructed by the immunoSEQ multiplex PCR assay. For the multiplex PCR, a mixture combining 60 forward primers for TCR Vbeta segments and 13 reverse primers for TCR Jbeta segments was used. Amplification of the CDR3 region of rearranged TCR beta genes was performed with a multiplex PCR assay on genomic DNA. Amplified TCR beta libraries were sequenced as 87-base-pair reads on the Illumina HiSeq System. The published analysis was carried out like this. Across the 666 repertoires, a later analysis counted tens of millions of unique TCR beta chains, 8.5 million to 12 million of which were shared by at least two donors. To remove PCR and sequencing errors, raw reads were error-corrected and collapsed into unique sequences using a nearest-neighbor algorithm that merged closely related sequences. CDR3 sequences were aligned to IMGT reference sequences to assign V, D and J gene segments. For a sequence to be retained, a match of at least six nucleotides to both a V gene segment and a J gene segment was required. A rearrangement counted as productive if the CDR3 had no stop codons and remained in frame with V and J, and every other rearrangement counted as non-productive. Following IMGT convention, CDR3 was defined as the stretch from the second conserved V-encoded cysteine to the conserved J-encoded phenylalanine. Sequences without an unambiguous match to a single V gene segment were excluded from the earlier analysis of about 600 of the donors. An earlier analysis of several hundred of the donors called V segments functional above 56.7% productive rearrangements and segregating when the between-donor standard deviation exceeded 5%. To diagnose cytomegalovirus status from the catalog of TCR beta chain sequences, a statistical classification framework was built. V and J gene assignment, in a later analysis, came from comparing TCR nucleotide sequences with IMGT/GENE-DB human TR gene sequences. The TCRdist pipeline was used in a later analysis to assign CDR3 sequences and most-parsimonious VDJ recombination scenarios. A later analysis defined each TCR beta chain by its CDR3 amino acid sequence plus V-gene family, and excluded reads lacking a unique V-gene family. To address suspected cross-contamination and a sequencing artifact, a later analysis removed some 620 highly shared, low-generation-probability nucleotide sequences. A later analysis calculated a clonal expansion index for each public chain from normalized within-repertoire ranks of inferred template counts. In a later analysis, generation probabilities were computed with a VDJ recombination model fitted to out-of-frame rearrangements, and the resulting probabilities were checked against IGoR. In a later analysis, TCR-TCR, TCR-HLA and TCR-CMV co-occurrence was scored with hypergeometric tests, and a repertoire-size bias correction was applied to TCR pairs. To estimate false discovery rates, a later analysis permuted the HLA or CMV assignments 20 times. In a later analysis, co-occurring TCRs were grouped using DBSCAN, and TCRdist sequence similarity was added for clustering within HLA-allele-positive subsets. For co-occurrence clustering, repertoires with fewer than 30,000 or more than 120,000 public chains were excluded, along with five or six repertoires with anomalous nucleotide sharing. In its TCRdb copy, this immuneACCESS table keeps in-frame sequences only and misses some clones. Where compared with another copy, unresolved V genes explain less than half of these, and the others have no known cause. That table supplies the V and J calls and clone size; D and trimming were determined from the DNA. For this sample the table gives about 200,000 clones, of which around 77% were detected only once. Less than 3.5% of the sample is taken by the ten largest.

The cohort comprised around 700 healthy bone marrow donors. At the time of sampling, all cohort members were nominally healthy, though unrecorded immune exposures were likely present. The donor tested CMV seronegative and was one of the 352 seronegative cohort members. A peripheral blood sample was collected from each donor, and TCR beta sequencing was performed on peripheral blood mononuclear cells. Genomic DNA extraction from the blood cell samples was performed with the Qiagen DNeasy Blood Extraction Kit. This clonotype originated in a woman aged 25 to 39 in good health and CMV-seronegative. The rearranged chain carries TRBV7-6 and TRBJ2-7; a confident D gene designation cannot be given. The sample comprised PBMCs. The nucleotides are TGTGCCAGCAGCTTAGCCCGGTCCTACGAGCAGTACTTC. Translation gives CASSLARSYEQYF.